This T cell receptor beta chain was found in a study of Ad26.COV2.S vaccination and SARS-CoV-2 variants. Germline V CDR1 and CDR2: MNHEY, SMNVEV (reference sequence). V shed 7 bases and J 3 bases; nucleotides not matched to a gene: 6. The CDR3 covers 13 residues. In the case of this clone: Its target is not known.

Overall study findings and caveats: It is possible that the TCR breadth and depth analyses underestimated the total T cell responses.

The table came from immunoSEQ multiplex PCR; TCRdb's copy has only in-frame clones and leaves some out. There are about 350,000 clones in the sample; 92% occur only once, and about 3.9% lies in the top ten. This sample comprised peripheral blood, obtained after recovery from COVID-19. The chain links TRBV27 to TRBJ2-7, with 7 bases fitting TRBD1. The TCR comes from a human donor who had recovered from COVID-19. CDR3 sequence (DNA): TGTGCCAGCACCGGGGACAGCCGCTACGAGCAGTACTTC. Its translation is CASTGDSRYEQYF.